The text below deals with one T cell receptor (beta chain). There is no known antigen for this receptor. Qualities for individual bases were not recorded, and no much larger clone is one base off. The data were taken from a study of blood T cell repertoires in COVID-19 (dated by TCRdb to 2018 to 2021). Study-level background: The collaborator samples originated in the United States, Italy and Spain and spanned the acute and convalescent phases of COVID-19. The material from the prospective study consisted of cDNA or gDNA derived from T cells, B-cell-depleted T cells, or PBMCs. Deeply sampled blood TCRbeta repertoires from subjects exposed to, actively infected with, or recovered from COVID-19 were included in the dataset. The repertoires were made available in a free public database intended to serve as a resource for research on the immune response to SARS-CoV-2. The samples were drawn from the first 160 participants of the ongoing ImmuneRACE study and from 1,200 or so subjects provided by 6 global collaborators. A de-identified subject ID, COVID-19 status, age in years and sex were almost always included in the sample metadata. Where available, HLA class I and class II types were taken from metadata supplied by the sample provider and were not determined by assay-based typing.

TCRbeta CDR3 regions were amplified from genomic DNA using the immunoSEQ Assay, a bias-controlled multiplex PCR. Processing in the source paper ran as follows. The number of nucleated cells in each sample was estimated by amplification of reference gene primers within the assay. To quantify the absolute abundance of each unique TCRbeta CDR3 rearrangement, sequence reads were collapsed and filtered. Productive Simpson clonality was computed per sample as the square root of Simpson's diversity index over productive rearrangements. This is the immuneACCESS table as TCRdb keeps it, with only in-frame sequences that have V and J called. A part of the clones is gone; compared with another copy, unresolved V genes explain less than half, and the rest is unexplained. The V and J calls and clone size come from that table; D and trimming were worked out from the DNA. The sample table contains approximately 190,000 clones; only one count was recorded for roughly 80% of them. Under 5.5% of the sample belongs to the ten largest clones.

Measured from the cysteine to the phenylalanine, the CDR3 is 15 residues long. Just CDR3 DNA is preserved here, 45 bases in frame from base 1. V gives up 0 bases and J gives up 1 base, and the segment between their germline ends measures 9 bases. Looking up the germline V gene (reference sequence) yields CDR1 LNHDA and CDR2 SQIVND. Each collaborating institution followed its own protocols to collect whole blood in K2EDTA tubes. Collaborator samples were shipped for TCRbeta analysis as frozen whole blood, isolated PBMCs, or DNA extracted from either sample type. Broad study findings and their caveats: How much clinical and demographic metadata was included differed by source and by participant, and the metadata was provided uncurated.

The receptor chain draws on TRBV19 and TRBJ2-5; TRBD1 is a weak D gene call, 5 bases matching. The receptor was derived from a woman between 25 and 40 years old with acute or convalescent COVID-19. The sample consisted of peripheral blood. CDR3 region: CASSIDPGIQETQYF. The nucleotide sequence reads as follows: TGTGCCAGTAGTATAGATCCAGGGATCCAAGAGACCCAGTACTTC.